This is a list of T cell receptor beta chains from one sample in a study of blood T cell repertoires in COVID-19. The repertoire was sequenced with immunoSEQ multiplex PCR; TCRdb's copy has only in-frame clones and lacks some. The sample shows some 170,000 clones, around 76% of them seen only once. Sequences were obtained from peripheral blood. All receptors come from an older woman with acute or convalescent COVID-19. Each CDR3 is given without its conserved first and last residue. Each record gives: J gene, CDR3 length, V gene, CDR3 protein.

TRBJ2-2 | 12 | TRBV5-4 | ASSGQGRTGELF
TRBJ2-5 | 12 | TRBV6-5 | ASRGQGSGETQY
TRBJ2-2 | 11 | TRBV12-3/TRBV12-4 | ASSLQGTGELF
TRBJ2-3 | 12 | TRBV7-2 | ASSVTSVTDTQY
TRBJ2-1 | 12 | TRBV7-9 | ASSGDSLYNEQF
TRBJ1-6 | 10 | TRBV27 | ARGTSRDTNL
TRBJ2-7 | 12 | TRBV6-5 | ASSYEASTYEQY
TRBJ2-3 | 13 | TRBV27 | ASRRAGVSTDTQY
TRBJ1-2 | 12 | TRBV6-5 | ASRRDSGDSGYT
TRBJ2-7 | 15 | TRBV30 | AWSKIRTSGEVYEQY
TRBJ1-1 | 17 | TRBV19 | ASSIDLIGRDVMNTEAF
TRBJ2-7 | 10 | TRBV6-2/TRBV6-3 | ASSYQNYEQY
TRBJ2-1 | 11 | TRBV28 | ASSPLASNEQF
TRBJ1-5 | 11 | TRBV6-2/TRBV6-3 | ASSREGSQPQH
TRBJ2-5 | 12 | TRBV27 | ASSEQGFQETQY
TRBJ2-1 | 14 | TRBV5-1 | ASSLDGTSGVDEQF
TRBJ2-2 | 13 | TRBV27 | ASTRSTGSTGELF